The rows below give T cell receptor beta chains drawn from one sample of a study of Ad26.COV2.S vaccination and SARS-CoV-2 variants. Some clones are missing from TCRdb's copy, which holds only in-frame ones; the method was immunoSEQ multiplex PCR. The sample includes fewer than 400,000 clones, roughly 80% seen only once; the top ten take approximately 2.2%. Sequenced here: peripheral blood, sampled in a trial of Ad26.COV2.S vaccine versus placebo. The source is a person aged 18-60 years who received the Ad26.COV2.S COVID-19 vaccine or a placebo. Each CDR3 is given with its conserved first and last residue. A D gene is named only where the DNA matches it firmly. Size tells how often a clone was seen (once, few, many) or the class of an expanded clone, and some rows leave it out.

d_gene: NA
j_gene: TRBJ1-5
v_gene: TRBV28
abundance: NA
CDR3nt: TGTGCCAGCAGTAACAGGGTCCGATTGAGGAGCAATCAGCCCCAGCATTTT
CDR3aa: CASSNRVRLRSNQPQHF

d_gene: NA
j_gene: TRBJ2-3
v_gene: TRBV7-3
abundance: many
CDR3nt: TGTGCCAGCAGCTTATGGGGGGCTAGCACAGATACGCAGTATTTT
CDR3aa: CASSLWGASTDTQYF

d_gene: NA
j_gene: TRBJ1-2
v_gene: TRBV3-1/TRBV3-2
abundance: NA
CDR3nt: TGTGCCAGCACAGGAGAAGGCTATGGCTACACCTTC
CDR3aa: CASTGEGYGYTF

d_gene: TRBD1
j_gene: TRBJ1-5
v_gene: TRBV6-5
abundance: once
CDR3nt: TGTGCCAGCAGTTTCGGACAGGGGAATCAGCCCCAGCATTTT
CDR3aa: CASSFGQGNQPQHF

d_gene: TRBD1
j_gene: TRBJ1-3
v_gene: TRBV9
abundance: NA
CDR3nt: TGTGCCAGCAGCCTCCAACCGGGACAGGGTGTTTCTGGAAACACCATATATTTT
CDR3aa: CASSLQPGQGVSGNTIYF

d_gene: NA
j_gene: TRBJ1-6
v_gene: TRBV27
abundance: NA
CDR3nt: TGTGCCAGCACCCCTTATTTATTGACTGGGGCCTATAATTCACCCCTCCACTTT
CDR3aa: CASTPYLLTGAYNSPLHF

d_gene: NA
j_gene: TRBJ2-7
v_gene: TRBV6-2/TRBV6-3
abundance: NA
CDR3nt: TGTGCCAGCAGCCTCCGACAAGGAGGTTACGAGCAGTACTTC
CDR3aa: CASSLRQGGYEQYF

d_gene: NA
j_gene: TRBJ2-2
v_gene: TRBV3-1/TRBV3-2
abundance: once
CDR3nt: TGTGCCAGCAGCCAAGGAAACGGGGGTCCCGGGGAGCTGTTTTTT
CDR3aa: CASSQGNGGPGELFF

d_gene: TRBD2
j_gene: TRBJ2-5
v_gene: TRBV3-1/TRBV3-2
abundance: NA
CDR3nt: TGTGCCAGCAGCCAAGGGGCGGGGGAAGAGACCCAGTACTTC
CDR3aa: CASSQGAGEETQYF

d_gene: NA
j_gene: TRBJ1-1
v_gene: TRBV5-1
abundance: NA
CDR3nt: TGCGCCAGCAGCTTGGACCGGGGGGGAAACACTGAAGCTTTCTTT
CDR3aa: CASSLDRGGNTEAFF

d_gene: NA
j_gene: TRBJ1-5
v_gene: TRBV12-1
abundance: once
CDR3nt: TGTGCCAGCAGCTCCGCTTATGGTATCGATAAAACTAGCAATCAGCCCCAGCATTTT
CDR3aa: CASSSAYGIDKTSNQPQHF

d_gene: NA
j_gene: TRBJ1-1
v_gene: TRBV5-4
abundance: NA
CDR3nt: TGTGCCAGCAGCCGTAGAGGGGGGAACACTGAAGCTTTCTTT
CDR3aa: CASSRRGGNTEAFF

d_gene: NA
j_gene: TRBJ1-1
v_gene: TRBV19
abundance: NA
CDR3nt: TGTGCCAGTAGTACCCGGGGACGGGGGGACACTGAAGCTTTCTTT
CDR3aa: CASSTRGRGDTEAFF

d_gene: NA
j_gene: TRBJ2-2
v_gene: TRBV5-1
abundance: few
CDR3nt: TGCGCCAGCAGCTTGGGGGGACGGGACGGGGAGCTGTTTTTT
CDR3aa: CASSLGGRDGELFF

d_gene: NA
j_gene: TRBJ1-1
v_gene: TRBV5-1
abundance: NA
CDR3nt: TGCGCCAGCAGCTTTATGGGGGGGATGGACACTGAAGCTTTCTTT
CDR3aa: CASSFMGGMDTEAFF

d_gene: TRBD2
j_gene: TRBJ2-7
v_gene: TRBV18
abundance: once
CDR3nt: TGTGCCAGCTCACCAGGTTTAGGGACTAGCGGATCTTCCGGGTACTTC
CDR3aa: CASSPGLGTSGSSGYF

d_gene: NA
j_gene: TRBJ1-1
v_gene: TRBV5-4
abundance: NA
CDR3nt: TGTGCCAGCAGTCCGGATAATAGGGGGGCCACTGAAGCTTTCTTT
CDR3aa: CASSPDNRGATEAFF

d_gene: NA
j_gene: TRBJ2-5
v_gene: TRBV19
abundance: once
CDR3nt: TGTGCCAGTAGTATACGGGACCCCGGGGAGACCCAGTACTTC
CDR3aa: CASSIRDPGETQYF

d_gene: NA
j_gene: TRBJ1-1
v_gene: TRBV7-9
abundance: NA
CDR3nt: TGTGCCAGCAGCCCCTCAGGGGTCGGGGAAGCTTTCTTT
CDR3aa: CASSPSGVGEAFF

d_gene: NA
j_gene: TRBJ1-5
v_gene: TRBV15
abundance: NA
CDR3nt: TGTGCCACCAGCAGGTTGAAGTGGGAGCCCCAGCATTTT
CDR3aa: CATSRLKWEPQHF

d_gene: NA
j_gene: TRBJ2-5
v_gene: TRBV19
abundance: NA
CDR3nt: TGTGCCAGTAGTATAGATCGCGCGACCCAGTACTTC
CDR3aa: CASSIDRATQYF

d_gene: TRBD1
j_gene: TRBJ2-7
v_gene: TRBV5-6
abundance: NA
CDR3nt: TGTGCCAGCAGCCGCTTCGGGACAGACTTCTACGAGCAGTACTTC
CDR3aa: CASSRFGTDFYEQYF

d_gene: NA
j_gene: TRBJ2-7
v_gene: TRBV14
abundance: NA
CDR3nt: TGTGCCAGCAGCCAAGCCGCCAGGGGCGACTACTCCTACGAGCAGTACTTC
CDR3aa: CASSQAARGDYSYEQYF

d_gene: NA
j_gene: TRBJ1-3
v_gene: TRBV19
abundance: NA
CDR3nt: TGTGCCAGTAGTCCCCGACACGGAGGGGGAAACACCATATATTTT
CDR3aa: CASSPRHGGGNTIYF

d_gene: NA
j_gene: TRBJ2-2
v_gene: TRBV6-1
abundance: NA
CDR3nt: TGTGCCAGCAGTGAATCTAACAGGGCGAACACCGGGGAGCTGTTTTTT
CDR3aa: CASSESNRANTGELFF

d_gene: NA
j_gene: TRBJ2-7
v_gene: TRBV3-1/TRBV3-2
abundance: NA
CDR3nt: TGTGCCAGCAGCCAGGGCTCCTACGAGCAGTACTTC
CDR3aa: CASSQGSYEQYF

d_gene: NA
j_gene: TRBJ2-5
v_gene: TRBV28
abundance: NA
CDR3nt: TGTGCCAGCAGTCCCCATCGTCTAAGGGAGACCCAGTACTTC
CDR3aa: CASSPHRLRETQYF

d_gene: NA
j_gene: TRBJ2-3
v_gene: TRBV28
abundance: NA
CDR3nt: TGTGCCAGCAGTCTCCGTTTAGGAGATACGCAGTATTTT
CDR3aa: CASSLRLGDTQYF

d_gene: TRBD1
j_gene: TRBJ1-2
v_gene: TRBV14
abundance: NA
CDR3nt: TGTGCCAGCAGCCTAAGTAGGCAGGGGGCCTCGGGCTACACCTTC
CDR3aa: CASSLSRQGASGYTF

d_gene: TRBD1
j_gene: TRBJ2-1
v_gene: TRBV19
abundance: NA
CDR3nt: TGTGCCAGTAAACGAAGCCAGGGGGCCTACAATGAGCAGTTCTTC
CDR3aa: CASKRSQGAYNEQFF

d_gene: NA
j_gene: TRBJ1-1
v_gene: TRBV15
abundance: NA
CDR3nt: TGTGCCACCAGCCTCCGACAGGACACTGAAGCTTTCTTT
CDR3aa: CATSLRQDTEAFF

d_gene: NA
j_gene: TRBJ2-5
v_gene: TRBV30
abundance: few
CDR3nt: TGTGCCTGGAGTGGGATTTGGAAGACCCAGTACTTC
CDR3aa: CAWSGIWKTQYF

d_gene: NA
j_gene: TRBJ2-2
v_gene: TRBV12-5
abundance: NA
CDR3nt: TGTGCTAGTGGTCACGACAGATTTGGATCCGGGGAGCTGTTTTTT
CDR3aa: CASGHDRFGSGELFF

d_gene: NA
j_gene: TRBJ1-2
v_gene: TRBV19
abundance: NA
CDR3nt: TGTGCCAGTAGTAAGAGCCTAGTGCCCTATATCGGCTACACCTTC
CDR3aa: CASSKSLVPYIGYTF

d_gene: TRBD1
j_gene: TRBJ2-2
v_gene: TRBV5-1
abundance: NA
CDR3nt: TGCGCCAGCAGCTGGGGGACAGCGAACACCGGGGAGCTGTTTTTT
CDR3aa: CASSWGTANTGELFF

d_gene: NA
j_gene: TRBJ1-2
v_gene: TRBV28
abundance: NA
CDR3nt: TGTGCCAGCAGTTCAGCAGCCAAATATGGCTACACCTTC
CDR3aa: CASSSAAKYGYTF

d_gene: NA
j_gene: TRBJ2-3
v_gene: TRBV5-1
abundance: NA
CDR3nt: TGCGCCAGCAGCTCGGGGACTGGTGATACGCAGTATTTT
CDR3aa: CASSSGTGDTQYF

d_gene: TRBD1
j_gene: TRBJ2-1
v_gene: TRBV6-5
abundance: many
CDR3nt: TGTGCCAGCAGTCGACAGGGGACTCCTAGTGAGCAGTTCTTC
CDR3aa: CASSRQGTPSEQFF

d_gene: TRBD2
j_gene: TRBJ2-2
v_gene: TRBV5-1
abundance: NA
CDR3nt: TGCGCCAGCAGCTTGGACCGACTAGCCCGGACCGGGGAGCTGTTTTTT
CDR3aa: CASSLDRLARTGELFF

d_gene: NA
j_gene: TRBJ2-5
v_gene: TRBV25-1
abundance: few
CDR3nt: TGTGCCAGCCAAACCCCCGGGTTAGAGACCCAGTACTTC
CDR3aa: CASQTPGLETQYF

d_gene: NA
j_gene: TRBJ2-3
v_gene: TRBV13
abundance: NA
CDR3nt: TGTGCCAGCAGCTTATGGAGCGCAGATACGCAGTATTTT
CDR3aa: CASSLWSADTQYF

d_gene: NA
j_gene: TRBJ1-1
v_gene: TRBV28
abundance: few
CDR3nt: TGTGCCAGCAGTTTATGGGACAGCCCTGTAGAGGAAGCTTTCTTT
CDR3aa: CASSLWDSPVEEAFF

d_gene: NA
j_gene: TRBJ2-5
v_gene: TRBV15
abundance: NA
CDR3nt: TGTGCCACCAGCAGAGATCGGAGGCGGGGCGAGTACTTC
CDR3aa: CATSRDRRRGEYF

d_gene: TRBD2
j_gene: TRBJ2-7
v_gene: TRBV30
abundance: NA
CDR3nt: TGTGCCTGGAGAACTAGCGGCCACGAGCAGTACTTC
CDR3aa: CAWRTSGHEQYF

d_gene: NA
j_gene: TRBJ2-7
v_gene: TRBV7-3
abundance: NA
CDR3nt: TGTGCCAGCAGCCCTCCTCGGTCCCCTAGCTCCTACGAGCAGTACTTC
CDR3aa: CASSPPRSPSSYEQYF

d_gene: NA
j_gene: TRBJ1-5
v_gene: TRBV18
abundance: NA
CDR3nt: TGTGCCAGCTCGACGGGATACAATCAGCCCCAGCATTTT
CDR3aa: CASSTGYNQPQHF